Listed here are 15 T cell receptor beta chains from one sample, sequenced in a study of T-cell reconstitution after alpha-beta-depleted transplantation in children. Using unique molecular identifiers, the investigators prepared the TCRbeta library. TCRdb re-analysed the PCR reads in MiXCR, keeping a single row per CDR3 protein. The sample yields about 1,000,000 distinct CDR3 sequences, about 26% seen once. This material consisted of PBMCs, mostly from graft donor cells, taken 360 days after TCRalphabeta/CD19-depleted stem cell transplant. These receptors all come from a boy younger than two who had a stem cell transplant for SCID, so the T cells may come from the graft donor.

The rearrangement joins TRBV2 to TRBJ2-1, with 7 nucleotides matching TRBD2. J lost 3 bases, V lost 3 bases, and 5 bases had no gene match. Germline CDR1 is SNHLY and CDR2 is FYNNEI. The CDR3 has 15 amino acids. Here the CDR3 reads CASSERVAGYNEQFF. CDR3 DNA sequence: TGTGCCAGCAGTGAGAGGGTAGCGGGCTACAATGAGCAGTTCTTC. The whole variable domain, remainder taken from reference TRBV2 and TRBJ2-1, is EPEVTQTPSHQVTQMGQEVILRCVPISNHLYFYWYRQILGQKVEFLVSFYNNEISEKSEIFDDQFSVERPDGSNFTLKIRSTKLEDSAMYFCASSERVAGYNEQFFGPGTRLTVL.

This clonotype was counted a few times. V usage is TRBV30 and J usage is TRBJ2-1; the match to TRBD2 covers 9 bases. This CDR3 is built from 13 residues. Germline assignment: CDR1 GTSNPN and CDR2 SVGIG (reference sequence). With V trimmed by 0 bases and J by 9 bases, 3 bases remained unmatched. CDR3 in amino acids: CAWSVQAGGEQFF. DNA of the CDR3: TGTGCCTGGAGTGTACAAGCGGGGGGTGAGCAGTTCTTC.

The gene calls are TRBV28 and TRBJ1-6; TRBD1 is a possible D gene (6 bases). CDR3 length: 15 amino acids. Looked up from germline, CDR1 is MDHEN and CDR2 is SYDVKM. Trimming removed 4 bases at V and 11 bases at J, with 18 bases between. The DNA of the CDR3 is TGTGCCAGCAGTTCCTACAGGGTTCATGGTGCACCCCTCCACTTT. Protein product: CASSSYRVHGAPLHF.

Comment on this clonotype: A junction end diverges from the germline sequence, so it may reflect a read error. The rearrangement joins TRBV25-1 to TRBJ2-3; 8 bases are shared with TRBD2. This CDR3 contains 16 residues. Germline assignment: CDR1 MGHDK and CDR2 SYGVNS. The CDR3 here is CAISEWSGGTTDTQYF. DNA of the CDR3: TGTGCCATCAGTGAATGGAGCGGGGGAACCACAGATACGCAGTATTTT.

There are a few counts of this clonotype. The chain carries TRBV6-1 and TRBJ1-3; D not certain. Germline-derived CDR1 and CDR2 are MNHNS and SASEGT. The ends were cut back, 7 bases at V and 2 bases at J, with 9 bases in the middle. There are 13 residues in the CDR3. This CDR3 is CASTNPAGNTIYF. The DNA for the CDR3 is TGTGCCAGCACGAATCCCGCTGGAAACACCATATATTTT.

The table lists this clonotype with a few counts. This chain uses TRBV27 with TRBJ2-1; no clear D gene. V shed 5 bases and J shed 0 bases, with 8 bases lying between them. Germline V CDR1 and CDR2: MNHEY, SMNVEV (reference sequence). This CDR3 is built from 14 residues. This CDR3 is CASSVVSSYNEQFF. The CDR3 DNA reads TGTGCCAGCAGTGTCGTCAGCTCCTACAATGAGCAGTTCTTC.

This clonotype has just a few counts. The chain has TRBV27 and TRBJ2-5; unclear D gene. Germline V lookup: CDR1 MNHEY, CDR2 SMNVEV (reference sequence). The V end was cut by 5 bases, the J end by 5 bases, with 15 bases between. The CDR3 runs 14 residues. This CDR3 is CASSPRLTGETQYF. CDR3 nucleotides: TGTGCCAGCAGTCCCCGGCTAACCGGGGAGACCCAGTACTTC.

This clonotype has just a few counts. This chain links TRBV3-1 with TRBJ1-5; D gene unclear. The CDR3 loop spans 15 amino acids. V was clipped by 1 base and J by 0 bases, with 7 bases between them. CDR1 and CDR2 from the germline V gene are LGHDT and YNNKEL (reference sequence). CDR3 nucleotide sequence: TGTGCCAGCAGCCAAGTAGAATATAGCAATCAGCCCCAGCATTTT. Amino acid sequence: CASSQVEYSNQPQHF.

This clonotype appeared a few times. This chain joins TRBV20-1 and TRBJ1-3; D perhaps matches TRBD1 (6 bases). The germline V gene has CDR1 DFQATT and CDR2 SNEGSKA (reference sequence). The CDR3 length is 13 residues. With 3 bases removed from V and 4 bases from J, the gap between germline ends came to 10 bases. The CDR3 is CSARGGSGNTIYF. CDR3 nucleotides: TGCAGTGCTAGGGGGGGCTCCGGAAACACCATATATTTT.

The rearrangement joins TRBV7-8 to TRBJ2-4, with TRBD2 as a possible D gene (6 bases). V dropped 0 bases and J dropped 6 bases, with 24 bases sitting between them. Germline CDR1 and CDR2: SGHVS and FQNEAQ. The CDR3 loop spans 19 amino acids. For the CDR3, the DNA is TGTGCCAGCAGCTTAGCTTCAGGCGGGGACTTGCCCGATTTAAACATTCAGTACTTC. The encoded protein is CASSLASGGDLPDLNIQYF.

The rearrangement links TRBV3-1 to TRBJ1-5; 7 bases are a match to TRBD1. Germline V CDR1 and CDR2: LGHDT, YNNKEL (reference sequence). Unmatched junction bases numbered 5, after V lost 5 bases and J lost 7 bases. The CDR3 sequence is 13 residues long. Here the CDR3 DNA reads TGTGCCAGCAGCAAGACAGGGTTACAGCCCCAGCATTTT. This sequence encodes CASSKTGLQPQHF.

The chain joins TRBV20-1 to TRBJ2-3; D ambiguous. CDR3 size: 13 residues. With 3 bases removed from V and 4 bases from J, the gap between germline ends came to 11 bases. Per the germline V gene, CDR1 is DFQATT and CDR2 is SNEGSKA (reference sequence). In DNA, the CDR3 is TGCAGTGCTAGTCCTGGAGATTCAGATACGCAGTATTTT. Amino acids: CSASPGDSDTQYF.

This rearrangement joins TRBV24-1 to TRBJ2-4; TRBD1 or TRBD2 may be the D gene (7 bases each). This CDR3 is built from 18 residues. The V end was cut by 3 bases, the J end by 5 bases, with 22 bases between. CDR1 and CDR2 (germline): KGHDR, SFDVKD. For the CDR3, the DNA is TGTGCCACCAGTGATCATCGTATTTGGGGAGGGACAGAAAACATTCAGTACTTC. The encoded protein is CATSDHRIWGGTENIQYF.

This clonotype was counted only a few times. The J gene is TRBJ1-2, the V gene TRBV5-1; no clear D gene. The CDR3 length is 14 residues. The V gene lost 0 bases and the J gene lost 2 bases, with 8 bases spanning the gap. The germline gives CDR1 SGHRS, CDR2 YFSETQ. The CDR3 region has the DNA TGCGCCAGCAGCTTGGGACACGGGAACTATGGCTACACCTTC. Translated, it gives CASSLGHGNYGYTF.

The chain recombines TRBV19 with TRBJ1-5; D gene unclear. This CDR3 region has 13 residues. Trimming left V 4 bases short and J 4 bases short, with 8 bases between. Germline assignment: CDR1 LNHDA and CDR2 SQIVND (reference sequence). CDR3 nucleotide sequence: TGTGCCAGTAGTACTACAGTTAATCAGCCCCAGCATTTT. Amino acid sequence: CASSTTVNQPQHF.